This TCR beta chain was profiled in a study of OX40 agonist ivuxolimab in advanced cancers. Germline CDR1 SGHTA, CDR2 FQGTGA. Losses at the gene ends were 5 bases for V and 0 bases for J; bases not matched to a gene: 13. This CDR3 is 19 amino acids long. Data came from immunoSEQ multiplex PCR; TCRdb stores just in-frame clones and leaves some out. The sample lists roughly 64,000 clones; around four fifths were seen once. For this clone: Antigen unknown.

General study results and limits: Blood T cells, both CD4+ and CD8+, expanded clonally by week 6 at 0.1 to 3.0 mg/kg. Antigen targets of the expanded peripheral T cells went undetermined. Some nonresponders additionally presented with little normalized T-cell clonal expansion.

The TCR originated in an adult with an advanced solid tumor such as melanoma, head and neck, liver or kidney cancer. Material: CD4+ or CD8+ T cells sorted from blood, obtained in a trial of the OX40 agonist ivuxolimab. The genes are TRBV7-3 and TRBJ2-3; TRBD2 aligns across 11 bases. The CDR3 protein is CASSLLAGDTSRSTDTQYF. The CDR3 bases are TGTGCCAGCAGCCTACTAGCGGGGGACACGTCTCGTAGCACAGATACGCAGTATTTT.